This T cell receptor (beta chain) was found in a study of T cells in Graves' hyperthyroidism and ophthalmopathy. RNA transcripts yielded amplified TCR beta CDR3 regions. The HTBI primer set was used in a first-round RT-PCR of the TCR CDR3. TCRdb passed the multiplex PCR reads through MiXCR, listing each CDR3 protein once. The sample carries 500,000 to 550,000 distinct CDR3 sequences, 20% recorded once. CDR3 length equals 15 residues. In germline, CDR1 is MNHNS, CDR2 SASEGT. J gave up 4 bases and V 6 bases, and 7 bases lay outside the gene matches. This clonotype was observed many times. The sample taken for sequencing was blood. The sequence derives from a man younger than 35 with Graves' hyperthyroidism. The rearrangement joins TRBV6-1 to TRBJ2-2; 8 bases are shared with TRBD2. CDR3 in DNA: TGTGCCAGCAGAGGGGCGGGGGGCCTCACCGGGGAGCTGTTTTTT. It yields the protein CASRGAGGLTGELFF.